The 22 T cell receptor beta chains below all came from one sample that was sequenced in a study of CD8+ T cells in alopecia areata. The authors extracted RNA and reverse transcribed it into cDNA as the sequencing template. Profiled with immunoSEQ multiplex PCR; TCRdb holds only in-frame clones, not every one. The sample has approximately 180,000 clones, more than 55% seen once. Treatment noted: oral pan-JAK inhibitor, 5-10 mg twice daily. The sequencing here drew on CD4+ T cells sorted from blood, taken between weeks 47 and 50, from a patient treated with tofacitinib. The receptor set was obtained from a human donor with alopecia areata.

This clone appeared a few times. The chain employs TRBV9 and TRBJ2-7; the D call may be TRBD1 or TRBD2 (5 bases each). Germline CDR1 is SGDLS and CDR2 is YYNGEE. The V end lost 0 bases, the J end lost 4 bases, and 14 bases lay between the germline ends. The CDR3 runs 15 residues. CDR3: CASSVGPGAQYEQYF. Written as DNA, the CDR3 is TGTGCCAGCAGCGTAGGACCCGGGGCACAGTACGAGCAGTACTTC.

V is TRBV29-1 and J is TRBJ2-6; D not resolved. Germline V gene data show CDR1 as SQVTM and CDR2 as ANQGSEA. This CDR3 region has 15 residues. V was trimmed by 4 bases and J by 2 bases, leaving 12 bases between them. CDR3 DNA: TGCAGCGTTGGTATGCGCGCGGCTGGGGCCAACGTCCTGACTTTC. As protein: CSVGMRAAGANVLTF.

This chain uses TRBV29-1 with TRBJ1-2; D gene ambiguous. Deletions cut 4 bases from V and 6 bases from J, with 9 bases between. The CDR3 is 11 amino acids. CDR1 SQVTM and CDR2 ANQGSEA come from the germline V gene. This CDR3 reads CSVAWVHGYTF. CDR3 coding DNA: TGCAGCGTTGCTTGGGTCCATGGCTACACCTTC.

The rearrangement joins TRBV7-2 to TRBJ2-6; 10 nucleotides line up with TRBD1. Germline CDR1 SGHTA, CDR2 FQGNSA. The CDR3 contains 17 residues. J lost 2 bases, V lost 6 bases, and 7 bases had no gene match. CDR3: CASSRRQGAPGANVLTF. Here the CDR3 DNA reads TGTGCCAGCAGTCGCCGACAGGGGGCGCCTGGGGCCAACGTCCTGACTTTC. Full variable domain (remainder filled in from reference TRBV7-2 and TRBJ2-6): GAGVSQSPSNKVTEKGKDVELRCDPISGHTALYWYRQSLGQGLEFLIYFQGNSAPDKSGLPSDRFSAERTGGSVSTLTIQRTQQEDSAVYLCASSRRQGAPGANVLTFGAGSRLTVL.

J is TRBJ1-1 and V is TRBV2; 8 bases map to TRBD1. The germline gives CDR1 SNHLY, CDR2 FYNNEI. The CDR3 totals 15 residues. V dropped 6 bases and J dropped 0; count of bases not matched to a gene: 6. For the CDR3, the DNA is TGTGCCAGCAGGGAGGCAGGGGGCATGAACACTGAAGCTTTCTTT. This codes for CASREAGGMNTEAFF.

CDR3 loop: CAWTEGNGYGYTF. The CDR3 DNA is TGTGCCTGGACGGAGGGGAATGGCTATGGCTACACCTTC. This chain uses TRBV30 with TRBJ1-2, with D possibly TRBD1 on 5 matching bases. CDR1 is GTSNPN, CDR2 SVGIG, per germline (reference sequence). CDR3 size: 13 residues. Deletions cut 4 bases from V and 4 bases from J, with 13 bases between.

The table lists this clone with a count of one. This chain joins TRBV7-9 and TRBJ1-1; weak D call: TRBD1 (5 bases). V lost 1 base to trimming and J lost 8 bases, with 5 bases between them. CDR3 length: 11 amino acids. Germline V gene data show CDR1 as SEHNR and CDR2 as FQNEAQ (reference sequence). The CDR3 reads CASSLGGEAFF. CDR3 in DNA: TGTGCCAGCAGCTTAGGGGGGGAAGCTTTCTTT.

The sample holds a few counts of this clone. V is TRBV14 and J is TRBJ1-2, with TRBD1 matching 7 bases. The junction had 10 bases not matched to a gene; V was cut back by 4 bases and J by 5 bases. CDR1 is SGHDN and CDR2 is FVKESK in the germline V gene. This CDR3 has 15 amino acids. CDR3 region: CASSPIWTGNYGYTF. For the CDR3, the DNA is TGTGCCAGCAGCCCCATCTGGACAGGCAATTATGGCTACACCTTC.

The table lists this clone with a few counts. V and J are TRBV4-3 and TRBJ1-6; no clear D gene. In germline, CDR1 is LGHNA, CDR2 YSLEER. V was pared by 6 bases and J by 7 bases, with 10 bases between. The CDR3 loop spans 13 amino acids. The CDR3 protein is CASRRAYNSPLHF. The CDR3 nucleotides are TGCGCCAGCAGAAGGGCGTACAATTCACCCCTCCACTTT.

On this clone itself: This specimen includes other DNA sequences encoding the same CDR3. V usage is TRBV5-1 and J usage is TRBJ2-7; D remains ambiguous. This CDR3 contains 12 residues. The ends were cut back, 0 bases at V and 7 bases at J, with 8 bases in the middle. Germline loops: CDR1 SGHRS, CDR2 YFSETQ. CDR3 DNA: TGCGCCAGCAGCTTGGGCTTGGGTGAGCAGTACTTC. It is translated as CASSLGLGEQYF.

This clone was seen more than once but under ten times. This rearrangement joins TRBV29-1 to TRBJ1-1, with TRBD1 as a possible D gene (5 bases). Trimming pared 4 bases from V and 2 bases from J, leaving 17 bases between. Germline V lookup: CDR1 SQVTM, CDR2 ANQGSEA. This CDR3 region has 15 residues. Here the CDR3 DNA reads TGCAGCGTTGTCCAGGGAACGAGGACAAACACTGAAGCTTTCTTT. The encoded protein is CSVVQGTRTNTEAFF.

The DNA for the CDR3 is TGCAGCGTTGGTACCCGGGTCCTGAACACTGAAGCTTTCTTT. Translation gives CSVGTRVLNTEAFF. The chain employs TRBV29-1 and TRBJ1-1, with D uncertain. This CDR3 has 14 amino acids. Germline V CDR1 and CDR2: SQVTM, ANQGSEA. Trimming cost V 4 bases and J 0 bases, with 12 bases left between them.

The rearrangement links TRBV29-1 to TRBJ1-1; D not certain. Trimming shortened V by 6 bases and J by 0 bases, and 11 bases separated the two germline ends. CDR1 and CDR2 from the germline V gene are SQVTM and ANQGSEA. The CDR3 is made up of 13 amino acids. The CDR3 loop is CSVAFGLNTEAFF. CDR3 in DNA: TGCAGCGTCGCTTTCGGCTTGAACACTGAAGCTTTCTTT.

V gene TRBV30 combines with J gene TRBJ1-1; 8 bases match TRBD1. The CDR3 loop spans 12 amino acids. Trimming cost V 8 bases and J 11 bases; bases outside gene matches: 13. Germline CDR1 is GTSNPN and CDR2 is SVGIG (reference sequence). DNA for the CDR3: TGTGCCCTTAACCTCAGGGGGCTGAGGGCTTTCTTT. Translated, it gives CALNLRGLRAFF.

The count of this clone is one. The chain employs TRBV4-3 and TRBJ2-5; maybe TRBD1 (6 bases). V lost 3 bases, J lost 5 bases, and 16 bases lay in between. The V gene's germline CDR1 is LGHNA and CDR2 YSLEER. This CDR3 is 15 amino acids long. CDR3 sequence reads: CASSQGTGKWETQYF. The CDR3 nucleotides are TGCGCCAGCAGCCAGGGAACAGGGAAATGGGAGACCCAGTACTTC.

This clone has more than one count but fewer than ten. The CDR3 sequence: CASSFRLAGNTDTQYF. CDR3 coding DNA: TGTGCCAGCAGCTTCAGACTAGCGGGGAACACAGATACGCAGTATTTT. The chain recombines TRBV7-2 with TRBJ2-3, with 11 bases lining up with TRBD2. Germline CDR1 reads SGHTA; CDR2 reads FQGNSA. V shed 3 bases, J shed 2 bases, and the junction held 4 bases outside the gene matches. This CDR3 has 16 residues.

V and J are TRBV29-1 and TRBJ2-5; unclear D gene. CDR3 size: 12 residues. V lost 2 bases, J lost 9 bases, and 13 bases lay in between. The germline V gene encodes CDR1 SQVTM and CDR2 ANQGSEA. The CDR3 bases are TGCAGCGTTGAAACCTCCGGATCGGCCCAGTACTTC. Its protein product is CSVETSGSAQYF.

The rearrangement joins TRBV14 to TRBJ1-1; a possible D gene is TRBD1 (5 bases). Per the germline V gene, CDR1 is SGHDN and CDR2 is FVKESK. V was cut by 3 bases and J by 11 bases, with 13 bases left in between. The CDR3 covers 12 residues. The CDR3 region has the DNA TGTGCCAGCAGCCAGGGACGCTGGGGGGCTTTCTTT. Translated: CASSQGRWGAFF.

CDR3 in amino acids: CASSPQGGSTEAFF. The CDR3 DNA reads as TGTGCCAGCAGCCCCCAGGGGGGCAGCACTGAAGCTTTCTTT. The chain uses TRBV7-3 and TRBJ1-1; 7 bases fit TRBD1. The CDR3 sequence is 14 residues long. Trimming cost V 5 bases and J 4 bases; bases outside gene matches: 7. CDR1 SGHTA and CDR2 FQGTGA come from the germline V gene.

This rearrangement joins TRBV30 to TRBJ1-6; no clear D gene. Trimming removed 3 bases from V and 10 bases from J, with 13 bases in between. From germline, CDR1 is GTSNPN and CDR2 SVGIG (reference sequence). The CDR3 runs 13 residues. CDR3 region: CAWRARTGSPLHF. The CDR3 coding sequence is TGTGCCTGGAGGGCCAGGACGGGGTCACCCCTCCACTTT.

V is TRBV29-1 and J is TRBJ2-2; tentative D call: TRBD1 (5 bases). The CDR3 is 15 residues long. V was pared by 4 bases and J by 5 bases, with 17 bases between. In germline, CDR1 is SQVTM, CDR2 ANQGSEA. The CDR3 protein is CSVGVAGYGTGELFF. CDR3 nucleotides: TGCAGCGTTGGGGTGGCAGGGTATGGGACCGGGGAGCTGTTTTTT.

The chain is built from TRBV29-1 and TRBJ2-5; 8 bases match TRBD2. This CDR3 is 14 amino acids long. The germline gives CDR1 SQVTM, CDR2 ANQGSEA. The junction had 5 bases not matched to a gene; V was cut back by 5 bases and J by 0 bases. The CDR3 here is CSVNLAGNQETQYF. The DNA for the CDR3 is TGCAGCGTTAACTTAGCGGGGAACCAAGAGACCCAGTACTTC.